The rows below give T cell receptor beta chains drawn from one sample of a study of blood T cell repertoires in COVID-19. Produced via immunoSEQ multiplex PCR; TCRdb's table is partial and in-frame only. The data contain more than 100,000 clones, about 80% of them singletons. Sequencing was done on a sample of peripheral blood. Receptors originate from a woman aged 45-59 years with acute or convalescent COVID-19. Both conserved end residues are part of each CDR3. The D gene is left open where the match is weak. Size values are once, few and many counts, or a class for expanded clones, and some rows have none.

DNA: TGTGCCAGTAGTACAGGACAGGGAGGATCACCCCTCCACTTT
CDR3: CASSTGQGGSPLHF
D: TRBD1
size: .
V: TRBV19
J: TRBJ1-6

DNA: TGTGCCAGCAGCCCGATGGAACGGGGCACCGGGGAGCTGTTTTTT
CDR3: CASSPMERGTGELFF
D: .
size: .
V: TRBV7-7
J: TRBJ2-2

DNA: TGTGCCAGCAGTTCCCCGGACAGGGAGTCGAACACTGAAGCTTTCTTT
CDR3: CASSSPDRESNTEAFF
D: TRBD1
size: .
V: TRBV6-5
J: TRBJ1-1

DNA: TGTGCCAGCAGTTTACGGTTAGGGGGAACCTACGAGCAGTACTTC
CDR3: CASSLRLGGTYEQYF
D: .
size: .
V: TRBV27
J: TRBJ2-7

DNA: TGTGCCACCAGGTTGGACTCTCACTACGAGCAGTACTTC
CDR3: CATRLDSHYEQYF
D: .
size: .
V: TRBV15
J: TRBJ2-7

DNA: TGTGCCAGCAGCTTAGCCGGGACAGGGAGAAACGAGCAGTACTTC
CDR3: CASSLAGTGRNEQYF
D: TRBD1
size: .
V: TRBV5-4
J: TRBJ2-7

DNA: TGTGCCAGCAGCCGAATGGCGGCAGGGGATCATGAAAAACTGTTTTTT
CDR3: CASSRMAAGDHEKLFF
D: .
size: .
V: TRBV3-1/TRBV3-2
J: TRBJ1-4

DNA: TGTGCCAGCAGCCCGGGACAGGGTGTTTCCTCGGACTATGGCTACACCTTC
CDR3: CASSPGQGVSSDYGYTF
D: TRBD1
size: .
V: TRBV9
J: TRBJ1-2

DNA: TGTGCCAGCAGTGACACTTACGTTAACGCTAATGAAAAACTGTTTTTT
CDR3: CASSDTYVNANEKLFF
D: .
size: .
V: TRBV6-1
J: TRBJ1-4

DNA: TGTGCCAGTAGGGCGGGCCCGATAAATTCACCCCTCCACTTT
CDR3: CASRAGPINSPLHF
D: .
size: .
V: TRBV19
J: TRBJ1-6

DNA: TGTGCCAGCTCACCGGACAGGGGTAACTCCTACGAGCAGTACTTC
CDR3: CASSPDRGNSYEQYF
D: TRBD1
size: .
V: TRBV18
J: TRBJ2-7

DNA: TGTGCCAGCAGCTTGATAAATCTGAACACTGAAGCTTTCTTT
CDR3: CASSLINLNTEAFF
D: .
size: once
V: TRBV5-6
J: TRBJ1-1

DNA: TGTGCCAGCAGTTTGACAGGGGAGGCGAATTCACCCCTCCACTTT
CDR3: CASSLTGEANSPLHF
D: TRBD1
size: few
V: TRBV27
J: TRBJ1-6

DNA: TGTGCCAGCAGTCGAAGTGCAGGGGGCTATGGCTACACCTTC
CDR3: CASSRSAGGYGYTF
D: TRBD1
size: .
V: TRBV6-5
J: TRBJ1-2

DNA: TGTGCCAGCAGTGCGACGCATCTCGGGACCGGGGAGCTGTTTTTT
CDR3: CASSATHLGTGELFF
D: .
size: .
V: TRBV2
J: TRBJ2-2

DNA: TGTGCCAGCAGCTTAGCCGTGAGGAGTGTTCAGTACTTC
CDR3: CASSLAVRSVQYF
D: .
size: .
V: TRBV7-8
J: TRBJ2-4

DNA: TGTGCCAGCAGCGTGTCGGGGTTCAATCAGCCCCAGCATTTT
CDR3: CASSVSGFNQPQHF
D: .
size: .
V: TRBV9
J: TRBJ1-5

DNA: TGTGCCAGCAGCTTGGGGACAGGGAAGGGGAACACTGAAGCTTTCTTT
CDR3: CASSLGTGKGNTEAFF
D: TRBD1
size: few
V: TRBV5-6
J: TRBJ1-1

DNA: .
CDR3: CARSFGQGSYEQYF
D: .
size: .
V: TRBV7-5
J: TRBJ2-7

DNA: TGTGCCTGGAGCGTCCAACTTTACGGGGGCTACACCTTC
CDR3: CAWSVQLYGGYTF
D: .
size: .
V: TRBV30
J: TRBJ1-2

DNA: TGCGGTAGCGGGGGTTACAATGAGCAGTTCTTC
CDR3: CGSGGYNEQFF
D: TRBD2
size: .
V: TRBV4-1
J: TRBJ2-1

DNA: TGTGCCAGCAGCCAAGGAACAGGGAAAGGTTCACCCCTCCACTTT
CDR3: CASSQGTGKGSPLHF
D: .
size: .
V: TRBV3-1/TRBV3-2
J: TRBJ1-6

DNA: TGCGCCAGCAGCCCCAACACAGGGTCTGGAAACACCATATATTTT
CDR3: CASSPNTGSGNTIYF
D: .
size: .
V: TRBV5-1
J: TRBJ1-3

DNA: TGCGCCAGCAGCCAGACGACAATGAACACTGAAGCTTTCTTT
CDR3: CASSQTTMNTEAFF
D: .
size: .
V: TRBV10-2
J: TRBJ1-1

DNA: TGTGCCAGCAGTCTCCGACAGAACACTGAAGCTTTCTTT
CDR3: CASSLRQNTEAFF
D: .
size: .
V: TRBV12-3/TRBV12-4
J: TRBJ1-1

DNA: TGTGCCACCAGTGATAGGCCGGGGGACAGGGGGCATGAAAAACTGTTTTTT
CDR3: CATSDRPGDRGHEKLFF
D: TRBD1
size: .
V: TRBV24-1
J: TRBJ1-4

DNA: TGTGCCAGCAGCCAATTTTCGGTATCAGGCGGCTACACCTTC
CDR3: CASSQFSVSGGYTF
D: .
size: .
V: TRBV3-1/TRBV3-2
J: TRBJ1-2

DNA: TGTGCCAGCGGCGGCCTTCCCTCTGGAAACACCATATATTTT
CDR3: CASGGLPSGNTIYF
D: .
size: .
V: TRBV6-5
J: TRBJ1-3

DNA: TGTGCCATCACTTATTACACTGAAGCTTTCTTT
CDR3: CAITYYTEAFF
D: .
size: .
V: TRBV28
J: TRBJ1-1

DNA: TGTGCCAGCAGTGCCCGGACAGATAATTCACCCCTCCACTTT
CDR3: CASSARTDNSPLHF
D: .
size: .
V: TRBV2
J: TRBJ1-6

DNA: TGTGCCAGCACACAAGGGGGACAGCTGAGCTCTGGGGCCAACGTCCTGACTTTC
CDR3: CASTQGGQLSSGANVLTF
D: TRBD1
size: .
V: TRBV5-4
J: TRBJ2-6

DNA: TGTGCCAGCAGCCACTATTCACCCCTCCACTTT
CDR3: CASSHYSPLHF
D: .
size: .
V: TRBV28
J: TRBJ1-6

DNA: TGTGCCAGTACGCAGGGAATTCCCTACGAGCAGTACTTC
CDR3: CASTQGIPYEQYF
D: .
size: few
V: TRBV19
J: TRBJ2-7

DNA: TGCGCCAGCAGCTTAGAGGGGGCCAGCTCCTATAATTCACCCCTCCACTTT
CDR3: CASSLEGASSYNSPLHF
D: TRBD1
size: .
V: TRBV5-1
J: TRBJ1-6

DNA: TGCGCCAGCAGCTCGGGGGATGGCTACACCTTC
CDR3: CASSSGDGYTF
D: .
size: .
V: TRBV5-1
J: TRBJ1-2

DNA: TGCGCCAGCAGCCGCTGGGCAACCGGGAACACTGAAGCTTTCTTT
CDR3: CASSRWATGNTEAFF
D: .
size: .
V: TRBV4-1
J: TRBJ1-1

DNA: TGTGCCAGTAGATCTTCGGACAGCAGGGGAAACACCATATATTTT
CDR3: CASRSSDSRGNTIYF
D: .
size: .
V: TRBV19
J: TRBJ1-3